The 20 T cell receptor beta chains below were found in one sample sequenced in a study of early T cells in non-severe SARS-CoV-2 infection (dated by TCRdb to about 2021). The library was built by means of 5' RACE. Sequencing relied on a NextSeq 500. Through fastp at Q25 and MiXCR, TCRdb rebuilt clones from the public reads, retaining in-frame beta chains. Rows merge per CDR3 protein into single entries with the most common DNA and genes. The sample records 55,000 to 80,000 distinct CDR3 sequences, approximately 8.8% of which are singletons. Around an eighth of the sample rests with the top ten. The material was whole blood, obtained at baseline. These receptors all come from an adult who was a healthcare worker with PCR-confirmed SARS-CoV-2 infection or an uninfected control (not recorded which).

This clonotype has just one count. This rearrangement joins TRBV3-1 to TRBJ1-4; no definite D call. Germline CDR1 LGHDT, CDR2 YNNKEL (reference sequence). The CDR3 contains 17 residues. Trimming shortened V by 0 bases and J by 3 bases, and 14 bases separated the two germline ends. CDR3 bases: TGTGCCAGCAGCCAAGATCGGAGGGAGAGGGCTAATGAAAAACTGTTTTTT. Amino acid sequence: CASSQDRRERANEKLFF. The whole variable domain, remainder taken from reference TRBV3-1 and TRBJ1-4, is DTAVSQTPKYLVTQMGNDKSIKCEQNLGHDTMYWYKQDSKKFLKIMFSYNNKELIINETVPNRFSPKSPDKAHLNLHINSLELGDSAVYFCASSQDRRERANEKLFFGSGTQLSVL.

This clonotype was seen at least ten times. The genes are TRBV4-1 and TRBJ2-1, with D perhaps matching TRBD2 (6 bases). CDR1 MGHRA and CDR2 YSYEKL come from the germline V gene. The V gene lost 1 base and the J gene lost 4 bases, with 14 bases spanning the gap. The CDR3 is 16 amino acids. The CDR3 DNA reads TGCGCCAGCAGCCAAGTCGGTAGCGGAAATTACAATGAGCAGTTCTTC. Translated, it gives CASSQVGSGNYNEQFF.

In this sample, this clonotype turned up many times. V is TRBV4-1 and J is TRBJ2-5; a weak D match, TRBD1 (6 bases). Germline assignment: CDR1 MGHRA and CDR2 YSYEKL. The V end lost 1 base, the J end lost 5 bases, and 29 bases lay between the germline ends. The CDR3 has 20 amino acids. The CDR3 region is CASSQVLQGFAEIGDETQYF. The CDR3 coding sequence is TGCGCCAGCAGCCAAGTGCTACAGGGCTTCGCCGAAATTGGGGATGAGACCCAGTACTTC.

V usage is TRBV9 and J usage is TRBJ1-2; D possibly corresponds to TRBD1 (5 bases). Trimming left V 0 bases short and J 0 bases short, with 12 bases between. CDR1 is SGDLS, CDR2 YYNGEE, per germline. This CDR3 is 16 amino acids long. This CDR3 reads CASSVVVGGSNYGYTF. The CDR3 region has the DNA TGTGCCAGCAGCGTAGTTGTCGGGGGTTCTAACTATGGCTACACCTTC.

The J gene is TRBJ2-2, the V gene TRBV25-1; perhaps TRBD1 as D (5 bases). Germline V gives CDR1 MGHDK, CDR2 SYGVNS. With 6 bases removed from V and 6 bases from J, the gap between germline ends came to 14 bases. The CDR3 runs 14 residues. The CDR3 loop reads CASSLPGIPGELFF. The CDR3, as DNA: TGTGCCAGCAGCCTACCAGGGATTCCCGGGGAGCTGTTTTTT. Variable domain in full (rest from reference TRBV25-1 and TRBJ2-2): EADIYQTPRYLVIGTGKKITLECSQTMGHDKMYWYQQDPGMELHLIHYSYGVNSTEKGDLSSESTVSRIRTEHFPLTLESARPSHTSQYLCASSLPGIPGELFFGEGSRLTVL.

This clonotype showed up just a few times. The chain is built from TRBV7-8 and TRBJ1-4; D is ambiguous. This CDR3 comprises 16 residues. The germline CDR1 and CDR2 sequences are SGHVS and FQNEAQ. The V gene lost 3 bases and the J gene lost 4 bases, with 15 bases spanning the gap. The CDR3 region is CASSLGRPGSNEKLFF. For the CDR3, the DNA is TGTGCCAGCAGCTTGGGCCGACCGGGGAGTAATGAAAAACTGTTTTTT.

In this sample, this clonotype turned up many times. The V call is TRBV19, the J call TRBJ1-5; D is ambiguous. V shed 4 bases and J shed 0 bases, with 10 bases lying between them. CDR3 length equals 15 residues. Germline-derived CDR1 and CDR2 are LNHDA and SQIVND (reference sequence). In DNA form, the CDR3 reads TGTGCCAGTAGTAGCCGACGGGATAGCAATCAGCCCCAGCATTTT. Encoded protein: CASSSRRDSNQPQHF. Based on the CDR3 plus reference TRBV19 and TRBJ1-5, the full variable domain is DGGITQSPKYLFRKEGQNVTLSCEQNLNHDAMYWYRQDPGQGLRLIYYSQIVNDFQKGDIAEGYSVSREKKESFPLTVTSAQKNPTAFYLCASSSRRDSNQPQHFGDGTRLSIL.

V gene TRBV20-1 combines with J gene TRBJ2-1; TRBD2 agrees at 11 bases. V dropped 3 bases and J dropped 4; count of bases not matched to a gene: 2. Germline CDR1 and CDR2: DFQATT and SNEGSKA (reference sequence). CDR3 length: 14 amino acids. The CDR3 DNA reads TGCAGTGCTAGGAGGACTAGCGGGTACAATGAGCAGTTCTTC. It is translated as CSARRTSGYNEQFF.

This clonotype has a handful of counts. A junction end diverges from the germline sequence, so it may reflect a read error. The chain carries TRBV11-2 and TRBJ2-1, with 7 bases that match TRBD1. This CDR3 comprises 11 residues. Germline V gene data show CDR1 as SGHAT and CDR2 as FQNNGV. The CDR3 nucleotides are TGTGCCAGCGGAAGTTACAGGGGATTAATCTTC. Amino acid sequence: CASGSYRGLIF.

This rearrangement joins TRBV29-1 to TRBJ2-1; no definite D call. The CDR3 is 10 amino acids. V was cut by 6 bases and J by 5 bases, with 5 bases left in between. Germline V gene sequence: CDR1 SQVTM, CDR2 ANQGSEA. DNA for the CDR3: TGCAGCGTCCTCCACAATGAGCAGTTCTTC. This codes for CSVLHNEQFF.

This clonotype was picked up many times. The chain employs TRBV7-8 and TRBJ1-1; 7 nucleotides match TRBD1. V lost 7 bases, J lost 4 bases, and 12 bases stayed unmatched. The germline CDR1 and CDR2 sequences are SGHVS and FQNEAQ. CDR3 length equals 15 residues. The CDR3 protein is CASTSGTSGGTEAFF. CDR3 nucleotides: TGTGCCAGCACCTCCGGGACGTCAGGGGGCACTGAAGCTTTCTTT.

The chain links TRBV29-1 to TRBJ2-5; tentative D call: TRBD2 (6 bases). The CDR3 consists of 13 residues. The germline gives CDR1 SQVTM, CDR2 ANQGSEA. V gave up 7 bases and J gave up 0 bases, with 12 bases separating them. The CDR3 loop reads CSGRGVYQETQYF. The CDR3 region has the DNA TGCAGCGGGCGCGGGGTTTACCAAGAGACCCAGTACTTC.

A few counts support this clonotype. CDR3 protein: CASSESTGSNSPLHF. In DNA form, the CDR3 reads TGCGCCAGCAGTGAGTCGACAGGGAGTAATTCACCCCTCCACTTT. V and J are TRBV10-1 and TRBJ1-6; 7 bases agree with TRBD1. Germline V gene data show CDR1 as WNHNN and CDR2 as SYGVQD (reference sequence). V shed 0 bases, J shed 6 bases, and the junction held 2 bases outside the gene matches. This CDR3 spans 15 amino acids.

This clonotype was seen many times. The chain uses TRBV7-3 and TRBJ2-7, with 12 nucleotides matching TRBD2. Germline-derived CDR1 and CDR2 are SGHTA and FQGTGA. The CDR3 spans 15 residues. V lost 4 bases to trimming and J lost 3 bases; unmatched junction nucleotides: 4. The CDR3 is CASSSGLAGYYEQYF. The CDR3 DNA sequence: TGTGCCAGCAGCTCGGGACTAGCGGGTTACTACGAGCAGTACTTC.

The CDR3 is CASSELPTGDWNEQFF. Written as DNA, the CDR3 is TGTGCCAGCAGTGAATTGCCGACAGGGGATTGGAATGAGCAGTTCTTC. The rearrangement joins TRBV6-1 to TRBJ2-1; 8 positions agree with TRBD1. From germline, CDR1 is MNHNS and CDR2 SASEGT. This CDR3 is 16 amino acids long. V dropped 2 bases and J dropped 7; count of bases not matched to a gene: 10.

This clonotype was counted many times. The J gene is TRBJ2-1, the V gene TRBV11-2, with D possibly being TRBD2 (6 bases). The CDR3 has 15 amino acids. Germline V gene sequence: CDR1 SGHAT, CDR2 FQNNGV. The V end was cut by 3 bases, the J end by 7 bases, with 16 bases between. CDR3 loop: CASSFAGSQWNEQFF. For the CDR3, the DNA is TGTGCCAGCAGCTTCGCCGGGAGCCAATGGAATGAGCAGTTCTTC.

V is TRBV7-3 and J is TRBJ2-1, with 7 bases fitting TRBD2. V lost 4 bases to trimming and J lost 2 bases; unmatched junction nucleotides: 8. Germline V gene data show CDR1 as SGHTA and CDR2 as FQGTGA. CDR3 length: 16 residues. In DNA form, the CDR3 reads TGTGCCAGCAGCTATGATCAAGCGGGAACCTACAATGAGCAGTTCTTC. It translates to CASSYDQAGTYNEQFF.

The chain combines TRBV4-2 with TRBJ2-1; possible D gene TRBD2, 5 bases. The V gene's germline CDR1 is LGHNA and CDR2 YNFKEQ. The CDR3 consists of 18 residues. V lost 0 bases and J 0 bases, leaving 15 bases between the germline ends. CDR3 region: CASSQDPLRALSYNEQFF. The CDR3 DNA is TGTGCCAGCAGCCAAGATCCCCTGCGGGCCCTCTCCTACAATGAGCAGTTCTTC.

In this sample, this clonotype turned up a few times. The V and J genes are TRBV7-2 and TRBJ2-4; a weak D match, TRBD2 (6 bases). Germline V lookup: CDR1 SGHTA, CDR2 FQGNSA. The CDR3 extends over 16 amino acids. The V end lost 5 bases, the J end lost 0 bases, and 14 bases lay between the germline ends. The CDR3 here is CASSAGTEIAKNIQYF. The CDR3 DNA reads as TGTGCCAGCAGCGCGGGAACAGAAATAGCCAAAAACATTCAGTACTTC.

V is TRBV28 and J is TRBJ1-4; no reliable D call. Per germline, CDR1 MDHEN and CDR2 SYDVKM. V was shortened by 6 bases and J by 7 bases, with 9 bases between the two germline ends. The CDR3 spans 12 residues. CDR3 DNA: TGTGCCAGCAGCCCCAACGGTGAAAAACTGTTTTTT. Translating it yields CASSPNGEKLFF.